This T cell receptor beta chain was identified in a study of T cell responses to AZD1222 COVID-19 vaccine. Generated by immunoSEQ multiplex PCR, the TCRdb table keeps only in-frame clones and is missing some. The repertoire includes 120,000 or so clones, over 75% of them detected once, and over 9.5% sits in the top ten. CDR3 length equals 17 residues. Germline V lookup: CDR1 MNHNS, CDR2 SASEGT. The J segment lost 4 bases and the V segment lost 4 bases, leaving 9 bases of the junction unmatched. Sequenced material: peripheral blood, taken on day 0 of AZD1222 vaccination. This TCR was sampled from an adult in good health. This chain joins TRBV6-1 and TRBJ1-4, with 10 positions matching TRBD1. The CDR3 nucleotides read TGTGCCAGCAGTGGTTCGGGACAGGGGATCGGTAATGAAAAACTGTTTTTT. Protein sequence: CASSGSGQGIGNEKLFF.